This T cell receptor (beta chain) comes out of a study of blood T cell repertoires in COVID-19 (dated by TCRdb to the early 2020s). The study in broad terms: Samples from collaborators originated in the United States, Italy and Spain and spanned both the acute and convalescent phases of COVID-19. The prospective study material was composed of cDNA or gDNA derived from T cells, B-cell-depleted T cells, or PBMCs. The sample metadata nearly always contained a de-identified subject ID, COVID-19 status, age in years and sex. Where available, HLA class I and class II types were taken from metadata supplied by the sample provider and were not determined by assay-based typing. The repertoires were released in a freely available public database intended as a resource for research on the immune response to SARS-CoV-2. The samples were drawn from two sources: the first 160 participants of the ongoing ImmuneRACE study, and some 1,300 subjects contributed by 6 global collaborators. Deeply sampled blood TCRbeta repertoires from subjects exposed to, actively infected with, or recovered from COVID-19 were included in the dataset. Study-level results and caveats: How much clinical and demographic metadata was included differed by source and by participant, and the metadata was provided uncurated.

The trim is 0 bases for V and 1 base for J, with a gap of 7 bases between the germline ends. Including cysteine and phenylalanine, the CDR3 has 14 amino acids. Only the CDR3 part of the read is kept: 42 bases, read in frame from the first base. CDR1 and CDR2 are drawn from the germline V gene: SNHLY, FYNNEI. At one collaborating source in Seattle, patients were enrolled during active infection and were followed longitudinally through the course of disease. Each collaborating institution followed its own protocols to collect whole blood in K2EDTA tubes. For TCRbeta analysis, collaborator samples were shipped as frozen whole blood, as isolated PBMCs, or as DNA extracted from either sample type. Turning to this clone: The antigen this receptor binds is unknown. The sample holds no much larger clone one base away, and base qualities are not on file.

The immunoSEQ Assay, a bias-controlled multiplex PCR, was used to amplify TCRbeta CDR3 regions from genomic DNA. As for the original processing: The number of nucleated cells in each sample was estimated from the amplification of reference gene primers within the assay. To quantify the absolute abundance of each unique TCRbeta CDR3 rearrangement, sequence reads were collapsed and filtered. For each sample, productive Simpson clonality was calculated as the square root of Simpson's diversity index over productive rearrangements. TCRdb limited this immuneACCESS table to in-frame rearrangements with V and J called. A share of clones is missing; checked studies link under half to unresolved V genes, and the rest is unexplained. V, J and clone size are those of that table, while D and trimming were read from the DNA. The sample table lists about 530,000 clones, roughly 91% of them with a count of one. Roughly 8% of the sample is held by the ten biggest clonotypes.

Sequenced: peripheral blood. Recombination linked TRBV2 to TRBJ2-7, with the D segment identity uncertain. The receptor was derived from a woman between 45 and 60 years old with COVID-19, enrolled during active disease. In nucleotides, the sequence is TGTGCCAGCAGTGAAGCGGGCAGATCCTACGAGCAGTACTTC. This translates into CASSEAGRSYEQYF.